This T cell receptor beta chain was captured by sequencing in a study of shared clonotypes between healthy human individuals. The overall study: CD8 memory received one plate per donor, CD8 naive two, CD4 memory three and CD4 naive three.

Healthy adults negative for HIV, lacking recent acute infections or vaccinations, served as donors. The CDR3 length is 16 residues. At the deep level, the assay was run. Libraries were prepared by immunoSEQ multiplex PCR; TCRdb keeps only in-frame clonotypes and omits some of them. The sample contains 2.5 million or so clones, more than 90% of which appear only once. The receptor's source is a man in his late teens or twenties in good health. This chain joins TRBV21-1 and TRBJ2-1. TRBV21-1 is designated a pseudogene. Sequences were obtained from naive CD4+ T cells sorted from blood. Subset noted: CD45RA+ positively selected. CDR3 loop: CASSKGGTEFYNEQFF. The CDR3 DNA sequence: TGTGCCAGCAGCAAAGGGGGTACGGAGTTCTACAATGAGCAGTTCTTC.